The 8 T cell receptor beta chains given below trace back to one sample, sequenced in a study of technical replicates of blood from several donors. The protocol was immunoSEQ multiplex PCR, while the TCRdb copy is restricted to in-frame clones and leaves out a portion. Of approximately 75,000 clones detected, around 97% appear once; the ten largest clones hold around 0.3%. The material sequenced was T cells isolated from PBMCs. These receptors were collected from a human donor in good health.

V usage is TRBV10-3 and J usage is TRBJ2-7, with D possibly matching TRBD2 (7 bases). The CDR3 covers 16 residues. CDR1 and CDR2 (germline): ENHRY, SYGVKD. Trimming took 0 bases from V and 4 from J, leaving 16 bases between them. The CDR3 region has the DNA TGTGCCATCAGTGAGTCCCAGAGGGGGGGAAGGTACGAGCAGTACTTC. Translating it yields CAISESQRGGRYEQYF.

The chain carries TRBV2 and TRBJ2-7; 7 bases are shared with TRBD2. The CDR3 sequence is 15 residues long. Germline V gene lookup returns CDR1 SNHLY and CDR2 FYNNEI. Losses at the gene ends were 0 bases for V and 3 bases for J; bases not matched to a gene: 5. The CDR3 sequence is CASSEALAENYEQYF. For the CDR3, the DNA is TGTGCCAGCAGTGAAGCCCTAGCGGAGAACTACGAGCAGTACTTC.

This clone was seen only once. The chain is built from TRBV9 and TRBJ1-1; TRBD1 agrees at 7 bases. The length of the CDR3 is 16 residues. Germline assignment: CDR1 SGDLS and CDR2 YYNGEE. Germline trimming cut 0 bases from V and 1 base from J; bases unmatched to any gene: 6. CDR3 sequence (DNA): TGTGCCAGCAGCGTAGACGGGGCAGGGGGGAACACTGAAGCTTTCTTT. It yields the protein CASSVDGAGGNTEAFF. The full variable domain, completed using reference TRBV9 and TRBJ1-1, is DSGVTQTPKHLITATGQRVTLRCSPRSGDLSVYWYQQSLDQGLQFLIQYYNGEERAKGNILERFSAQQFPDLHSELNLSSLELGDSALYFCASSVDGAGGNTEAFFGQGTRLTVV.

The V and J genes are TRBV30 and TRBJ1-5; D is undetermined. CDR1 and CDR2 (germline): GTSNPN, SVGIG (reference sequence). V was shortened by 2 bases and J by 2 bases, with 10 bases between the two germline ends. The CDR3 extends over 14 amino acids. In DNA form, the CDR3 reads TGTGCCTGGAGTCCGAAACTGGGCAATCAGCCCCAGCATTTT. Translation: CAWSPKLGNQPQHF.

The chain recombines TRBV15 with TRBJ2-1, with TRBD2 identical over 14 bases. The CDR3 totals 15 residues. The trim removed 5 bases at V and 7 bases at J, leaving 4 bases unmatched. CDR1 and CDR2 from the germline V gene are LNHNV and YYDKDF (reference sequence). The chain's CDR3 is CATSGTSGRLNEQFF. The CDR3 DNA reads TGTGCCACCAGCGGGACTAGCGGGAGATTAAATGAGCAGTTCTTC. Together with reference TRBV15 and TRBJ2-1, the CDR3 gives the full variable domain: DAMVIQNPRYQVTQFGKPVTLSCSQTLNHNVMYWYQQKSSQAPKLLFHYYDKDFNNEADTPDNFQSRRPNTSFCFLDIRSPGLGDTAMYLCATSGTSGRLNEQFFGPGTRLTVL.

The rearrangement joins TRBV27 to TRBJ1-1, with 8 positions matching TRBD1. This CDR3 has 15 residues. J lost 0 bases, V lost 4 bases, and 4 bases had no gene match. Germline V CDR1 and CDR2: MNHEY, SMNVEV (reference sequence). This chain's CDR3 is CASSYRTGLNTEAFF. CDR3 in DNA: TGTGCCAGCAGTTACCGGACAGGGTTGAACACTGAAGCTTTCTTT.

This sequence joins TRBV14 and TRBJ1-2, with TRBD1 matching 9 bases. V lost 5 bases to trimming and J lost 6 bases; unmatched junction nucleotides: 7. Germline values: CDR1 SGHDN, CDR2 FVKESK. The CDR3 runs 14 residues. In DNA form, the CDR3 reads TGTGCCAGCAGCTATGGACAGGGGTTCAATGGCTACACCTTC. It translates to CASSYGQGFNGYTF.

Concerning this clone itself: Compared with germline, one end of the junction differs, possibly owing to a read error. The chain joins TRBV11-2 to TRBJ1-2; 11 nucleotides align to TRBD1. The CDR3 runs 17 residues. Germline CDR1 reads SGHAT; CDR2 reads FQNNGV. CDR3 in amino acids: CASSLDPDRGRVYGYTF. As DNA, the CDR3 is TGTGCCAGCAGCCTAGACCCGGACAGGGGGCGCGTCTATGGCTACACCTTC.